The clone carrying this T cell receptor beta chain has a handful of counts. The data stem from a study of blood T cell repertoires in COVID-19. In the study overall: Whether acute or convalescent, the COVID-19 samples came from the United States, Italy and Spain. In each case, the material was cDNA or gDNA derived from T cells, B-cell-depleted T cells, or PBMCs.

Germline V gene data show CDR1 as SGHRS and CDR2 as YFSETQ. V was clipped by 4 bases and J by 0 bases, with 14 bases between them. The CDR3 loop spans 17 amino acids. Original data processing: Reference gene primers were amplified, and this amplification served to estimate nucleated cell counts. The assay was immunoSEQ multiplex PCR, and TCRdb's table has in-frame clones only and misses some. That table furnishes V, J and clone size, whereas the DNA furnished D and trimming. Here the sample spans almost 25,000 clones, more than 75% being singletons. Source material: peripheral blood. V and J are TRBV5-1 and TRBJ1-6, with unresolved D. This clonotype was obtained from a human donor in a cohort sampled during active COVID-19. In nucleotides, the CDR3 is TGCGCCAGCAGCCGGCAGGAAGTGAGCTCCTATAATTCACCCCTCCACTTT. Residues: CASSRQEVSSYNSPLHF.